The 28 T cell receptor beta chains below were found in one sample sequenced in a study of cytomegalovirus exposure and HLA in healthy donors. The PCR employed 60 Vbeta primers together with 13 Jbeta primers. The data were produced by immunoSEQ multiplex PCR, yet TCRdb's version contains in-frame clones alone and is incomplete. The table includes 74,000 or so clones, under 85% detected once. Material for sequencing was PBMCs. Receptor source: a woman in her thirties or forties in good health and CMV-seropositive.

The chain carries TRBV5-6 and TRBJ1-5; D is undetermined. The CDR3 runs to 16 residues. V was shortened by 0 bases and J by 1 base, with 11 bases between the two germline ends. Germline V gives CDR1 SGHDT, CDR2 YYEEEE. The CDR3 coding sequence is TGTGCCAGCAGCTTGGCTTCCCGAGGGAGCAATCAGCCCCAGCATTTT. Protein sequence: CASSLASRGSNQPQHF.

This chain links TRBV6-1 with TRBJ2-1; 9 positions agree with TRBD2. CDR1 is MNHNS, CDR2 SASEGT, per germline. The CDR3 consists of 17 residues. With 4 bases clipped from V and 10 bases from J, the junction kept 17 bases outside the gene matches. CDR3 bases: TGTGCCAGCAGTGCGGGGACTAGCATGCGGGAAATGGGGGAGCAGTTCTTC. Protein: CASSAGTSMREMGEQFF.

The rearrangement uses TRBV9 and TRBJ1-2, with TRBD1 as a possible D gene (6 bases). The CDR3 sequence is 16 residues long. CDR1 and CDR2 from the germline V gene are SGDLS and YYNGEE. Trimming stripped 2 bases from V and 2 bases from J, with 16 bases between. The CDR3 region has the DNA TGTGCCAGCAGCGTTGAAGCCGGGGGGGGCAACTATGGCTACACCTTC. Translation gives CASSVEAGGGNYGYTF.

J is TRBJ1-3 and V is TRBV7-9, with D tentatively TRBD1 (6 bases). The V gene's germline CDR1 is SEHNR and CDR2 FQNEAQ (reference sequence). Trimming removed 3 bases at V and 0 bases at J, with 12 bases between. The CDR3 covers 16 residues. The CDR3 spells CASSFQGQSSGNTIYF. DNA for the CDR3: TGTGCCAGCAGCTTTCAGGGGCAAAGCTCTGGAAACACCATATATTTT. Full variable domain (rest looked up from reference TRBV7-9 and TRBJ1-3): DTGVSQNPRHKITKRGQNVTFRCDPISEHNRLYWYRQTLGQGPEFLTYFQNEAQLEKSRLLSDRFSAERPKGSFSTLEIQRTEQGDSAMYLCASSFQGQSSGNTIYFGEGSWLTVV.

The V call is TRBV6-5, the J call TRBJ1-5; no reliable D call. CDR3 length: 14 residues. Trimming left V 6 bases short and J 2 bases short, with 11 bases between. Germline-derived CDR1 and CDR2 are MNHEY and SVGAGI. The CDR3 DNA is TGTGCCAGCAGCCTATCCTCGGGCAATCAGCCCCAGCATTTT. This codes for CASSLSSGNQPQHF.

This chain links TRBV6-1 with TRBJ2-1, with D unclear. Germline V gene lookup returns CDR1 MNHNS and CDR2 SASEGT. This CDR3 comprises 14 residues. Trimming took 7 bases from V and 1 from J, leaving 11 bases between them. The CDR3 region is CASKQSSSYNEQFF. The CDR3 DNA is TGTGCCAGCAAACAGTCTTCTTCCTACAATGAGCAGTTCTTC.

This chain links TRBV7-2 with TRBJ2-3, with TRBD2 identical over 10 bases. The trim removed 2 bases at V and 8 bases at J, leaving 1 base unmatched. CDR1 is SGHTA, CDR2 FQGNSA, per germline. The CDR3 is made up of 13 amino acids. CDR3 coding DNA: TGTGCCAGCAGCTTAAGCGGGGGGGTTACGCAGTATTTT. It specifies CASSLSGGVTQYF.

This clone has only one observation. The chain links TRBV5-1 to TRBJ1-1, with a tentative D call TRBD1 (5 bases). The CDR3 has 14 amino acids. The germline V and J ends were trimmed by 0 bases and 1 base, with 7 bases remaining between them. The germline CDR1 and CDR2 sequences are SGHRS and YFSETQ. Here the CDR3 reads CASSLAQGNTEAFF. CDR3 DNA sequence: TGCGCCAGCAGCTTGGCCCAGGGGAACACTGAAGCTTTCTTT.

The V call is TRBV6-1, the J call TRBJ1-1; 7 positions agree with TRBD1. Losses at the gene ends were 4 bases for V and 7 bases for J; bases not matched to a gene: 6. The CDR3 is 13 amino acids. The V gene's germline CDR1 is MNHNS and CDR2 SASEGT. The CDR3 bases are TGTGCCAGCAGTGGCTCGGGGACAGATGAAGCTTTCTTT. This translates into CASSGSGTDEAFF.

The chain uses TRBV9 and TRBJ1-3; D is unresolved. The CDR3 totals 13 residues. Germline loops: CDR1 SGDLS, CDR2 YYNGEE. Trimming stripped 4 bases from V and 7 bases from J, with 12 bases between. DNA of the CDR3: TGTGCCAGCAGCACGGGAGGGAGTAACACCATATATTTT. Its translation: CASSTGGSNTIYF.

This clone was recorded only once. The genes are TRBV2 and TRBJ2-1; D possibly corresponds to TRBD1 (5 bases). V shed 3 bases and J shed 5 bases, with 8 bases lying between them. The germline CDR1 and CDR2 sequences are SNHLY and FYNNEI. This CDR3 contains 13 residues. CDR3 sequence: CASSDVGDNEQFF. As DNA, the CDR3 is TGTGCCAGCAGTGATGTAGGGGACAATGAGCAGTTCTTC.

The chain combines TRBV4-1 with TRBJ1-4; D is uncertain. This CDR3 region has 13 residues. In germline, CDR1 is MGHRA, CDR2 YSYEKL. With 6 bases removed from V and 8 bases from J, the gap between germline ends came to 13 bases. Here the CDR3 DNA reads TGCGCCAGCAGACACAGCACGGGAGAAAAACTGTTTTTT. Protein: CASRHSTGEKLFF.

This clone has just a few counts. The chain employs TRBV5-6 and TRBJ2-7; a possible D gene is TRBD1 (5 bases). The V gene lost 4 bases and the J gene lost 3 bases, with 17 bases spanning the gap. Germline CDR1 reads SGHDT; CDR2 reads YYEEEE. This CDR3 contains 15 residues. CDR3 protein: CASSPAGKIFYEQYF. The DNA for the CDR3 is TGTGCCAGCAGCCCTGCAGGGAAAATCTTCTACGAGCAGTACTTC.

The J gene is TRBJ2-3, the V gene TRBV7-2, with 8 bases fitting TRBD2. J gave up 4 bases and V 5 bases, and 8 bases lay outside the gene matches. CDR1 is SGHTA and CDR2 is FQGNSA in the germline V gene. The CDR3 has 15 amino acids. The CDR3 DNA reads TGTGCCAGCAGCATTGGACTAGCAGGCTCAGATACGCAGTATTTT. Encoded protein: CASSIGLAGSDTQYF. The full variable domain, its missing parts supplied by reference TRBV7-2 and TRBJ2-3, is GAGVSQSPSNKVTEKGKDVELRCDPISGHTALYWYRQSLGQGLEFLIYFQGNSAPDKSGLPSDRFSAERTGGSVSTLTIQRTQQEDSAVYLCASSIGLAGSDTQYFGPGTRLTVL.

V gene TRBV5-6 combines with J gene TRBJ2-3; TRBD2 matches at 12 bases. Germline V lookup: CDR1 SGHDT, CDR2 YYEEEE. V trimming: 3 bases; J trimming: 5 bases; junction bases outside the gene matches: 7. The CDR3 consists of 16 residues. The CDR3 DNA reads TGTGCCAGCAGCTCGGCTAGCGGGAGGGCCGTAGATACGCAGTATTTT. Translated: CASSSASGRAVDTQYF.

The rearrangement uses TRBV5-4 and TRBJ2-3; 10 bases fit TRBD2. Germline V lookup: CDR1 SGHNT, CDR2 YYREEE (reference sequence). The CDR3 spans 17 residues. The ends lost 5 bases at V and 1 base at J; junction bases unmatched: 10. In nucleotides, the CDR3 is TGTGCCAGCAGTCTAGCGGGAGCGGGATCCCGCACAGATACGCAGTATTTT. Protein: CASSLAGAGSRTDTQYF.

The chain has TRBV5-8 and TRBJ2-7; a possible D gene is TRBD2 (5 bases). The ends were cut back, 4 bases at V and 0 bases at J, with 5 bases in the middle. The germline CDR1 and CDR2 sequences are SGHTS and YDEGEE. This CDR3 has 12 residues. CDR3 nucleotides: TGTGCCAGCAGCCGGGACTCCTACGAGCAGTACTTC. Residues: CASSRDSYEQYF.

The chain couples TRBV6-1 to TRBJ2-7, with a tentative D call TRBD1 (6 bases). With 2 bases removed from V and 2 bases from J, the gap between germline ends came to 13 bases. The CDR3 loop spans 15 amino acids. Germline-derived CDR1 and CDR2 are MNHNS and SASEGT. The CDR3 DNA is TGTGCCAGCAGTGAACCCGACAGGATCCCCTACGAGCAGTACTTC. Translation gives CASSEPDRIPYEQYF.

This rearrangement joins TRBV5-1 to TRBJ2-7; a possible D gene is TRBD1 (7 bases). Germline CDR1 is SGHRS and CDR2 is YFSETQ. Trimming pared 4 bases from V and 4 bases from J, leaving 18 bases between. The CDR3 runs to 15 residues. The CDR3 DNA is TGCGCCAGCAGCGGGGGGACAGTGTCCCAATACGAGCAGTACTTC. Protein: CASSGGTVSQYEQYF.

The chain has TRBV19 and TRBJ1-5; no clear D gene. V lost 3 bases and J lost 2, with 14 bases in between. CDR3 length equals 16 residues. CDR1 is LNHDA and CDR2 is SQIVND in the germline V gene (reference sequence). The CDR3 spells CASSISGSWGNQPQHF. DNA for the CDR3: TGTGCCAGTAGTATTTCGGGAAGTTGGGGCAATCAGCCCCAGCATTTT.

The V call is TRBV30, the J call TRBJ2-3; D may be TRBD1 (6 bases). Germline values: CDR1 GTSNPN, CDR2 SVGIG (reference sequence). Trimming removed 4 bases from V and 3 bases from J, with 17 bases in between. CDR3 length: 15 amino acids. The CDR3 protein is CAWMARGAWTDTQYF. The CDR3 nucleotides are TGTGCCTGGATGGCCAGGGGCGCTTGGACAGATACGCAGTATTTT.

The V gene is TRBV30, the J gene TRBJ2-7, with D unclear. Per the germline V gene, CDR1 is GTSNPN and CDR2 is SVGIG (reference sequence). The CDR3 spans 13 residues. V lost 3 bases and J lost 6, with 15 bases in between. The CDR3 sequence: CAWRTLIVGEQYF. CDR3 DNA: TGTGCCTGGAGGACTTTAATTGTAGGCGAGCAGTACTTC.

The V and J genes are TRBV30 and TRBJ1-3, with D possibly matching TRBD1 (5 bases). Germline assignment: CDR1 GTSNPN and CDR2 SVGIG (reference sequence). The CDR3 contains 14 residues. Trimming shortened V by 5 bases and J by 3 bases, and 14 bases separated the two germline ends. CDR3 DNA sequence: TGTGCCTGGTCCCCGGGGGTTGGTGGAAACACCATATATTTT. Its protein is CAWSPGVGGNTIYF.

The sample holds a few counts of this clone. The chain links TRBV29-1 to TRBJ1-1; D might be TRBD1 (5 bases). Germline CDR1 is SQVTM and CDR2 is ANQGSEA. The ends were cut back, 4 bases at V and 1 base at J, with 10 bases in the middle. The length of the CDR3 is 13 residues. CDR3 DNA: TGCAGCGTTGGGCAGGGTACGAACACTGAAGCTTTCTTT. Translated: CSVGQGTNTEAFF.

This rearrangement joins TRBV29-1 to TRBJ1-2; TRBD1 matches 10 bases. Germline values: CDR1 SQVTM, CDR2 ANQGSEA. The junction had 3 bases not matched to a gene; V was cut back by 1 base and J by 7 bases. The CDR3 has 13 amino acids. CDR3 DNA sequence: TGCAGCGTTGAAGTGGGGACAGGGGTTGGCTACACCTTC. It translates to CSVEVGTGVGYTF.

This chain connects TRBV7-8 to TRBJ2-7, with D perhaps TRBD1 (6 bases). V was pared by 7 bases and J by 3 bases, with 13 bases between. In germline, CDR1 is SGHVS, CDR2 FQNEAQ. The CDR3 is made up of 13 amino acids. In DNA, the CDR3 is TGTGCCAGCACGTGGGCAGGGGTCTACGAGCAGTACTTC. Amino acids: CASTWAGVYEQYF.

The CDR3 loop reads CASSRESTGTYGYTF. The CDR3 DNA reads TGTGCCAGCAGCAGGGAATCAACAGGGACCTATGGCTACACCTTC. V is TRBV5-8 and J is TRBJ1-2; maybe TRBD1 (6 bases). Trimming took 4 bases from V and 4 from J, leaving 17 bases between them. Germline CDR1 and CDR2: SGHTS and YDEGEE. The CDR3 runs to 15 residues.

The rearrangement joins TRBV18 to TRBJ1-3; no firm D call. Trimming cost V 2 bases and J 2 bases, with 13 bases left between them. Germline-derived CDR1 and CDR2 are KGHSH and LQKENI. The CDR3 is 16 residues long. CDR3 in DNA: TGTGCCAGCTCACCAACGATTTCAGTTGCTGGAAACACCATATATTTT. Its protein product is CASSPTISVAGNTIYF. The full variable domain, rest sourced from reference TRBV18 and TRBJ1-3, is NAGVMQNPRHLVRRRGQEARLRCSPMKGHSHVYWYRQLPEEGLKFMVYLQKENIIDESGMPKERFSAEFPKEGPSILRIQQVVRGDSAAYFCASSPTISVAGNTIYFGEGSWLTVV.